The 7 T cell receptor beta chains listed next were all sequenced from one sample in a study of cytomegalovirus exposure and HLA in healthy donors. Assay used: immunoSEQ multiplex PCR; TCRdb lists only in-frame clones, some missing. This table has some 140,000 clones, approximately 84% appearing once. Sequenced sample: PBMCs. All receptors derive from a woman aged 25 to 39 in good health and CMV-seronegative.

This clone was seen a few times. The rearrangement links TRBV7-2 to TRBJ2-7, with 7 bases fitting TRBD2. J was trimmed by 0 bases and V by 5 bases; bases with no gene match: 7. Germline lookup yields CDR1 SGHTA and CDR2 FQGNSA. This CDR3 is 15 amino acids long. The DNA of the CDR3 is TGTGCCAGCAGCCGGGGGGTGGACCACTCCTACGAGCAGTACTTC. Residues: CASSRGVDHSYEQYF.

The chain recombines TRBV11-2 with TRBJ1-5; no reliable D call. V was clipped by 3 bases and J by 4 bases, with 7 bases between them. The CDR3 runs to 13 residues. The germline CDR1 and CDR2 sequences are SGHAT and FQNNGV. The DNA for the CDR3 is TGTGCCAGCAGCTTGTCCGGGAATCAGCCCCAGCATTTT. Residues: CASSLSGNQPQHF.

The V gene is TRBV19, the J gene TRBJ2-3; D uncertain. CDR1 and CDR2 (germline): LNHDA, SQIVND (reference sequence). The ends were cut back, 3 bases at V and 2 bases at J, with 9 bases in the middle. The CDR3 has 14 amino acids. The DNA of the CDR3 is TGTGCCAGTAGTATCGTCAGTGACACAGATACGCAGTATTTT. This sequence encodes CASSIVSDTDTQYF.

The V and J genes are TRBV19 and TRBJ2-7; 8 bases are a match to TRBD1. In germline, CDR1 is LNHDA, CDR2 SQIVND (reference sequence). V lost 5 bases and J lost 4; bases outside the gene matches: 10. The length of the CDR3 is 15 residues. The CDR3 here is CASSVGQGMWYEQYF. CDR3 bases: TGTGCCAGTAGTGTAGGACAGGGAATGTGGTACGAGCAGTACTTC.

The chain is built from TRBV19 and TRBJ2-7; 9 bases are shared with TRBD1. CDR1 is LNHDA and CDR2 is SQIVND in the germline V gene (reference sequence). V lost 4 bases, J lost 6 bases, and 7 bases stayed unmatched. The CDR3 consists of 14 residues. The DNA of the CDR3 is TGTGCCAGTAGTACGGCGGGACAGGGAACCGAGCAGTACTTC. Residues: CASSTAGQGTEQYF. The whole variable domain, remainder taken from reference TRBV19 and TRBJ2-7, is DGGITQSPKYLFRKEGQNVTLSCEQNLNHDAMYWYRQDPGQGLRLIYYSQIVNDFQKGDIAEGYSVSREKKESFPLTVTSAQKNPTAFYLCASSTAGQGTEQYFGPGTRLTVT.

The rearrangement links TRBV5-5 to TRBJ2-7, with TRBD1 matching over 8 bases. Looked up from germline, CDR1 is SGHKS and CDR2 is YYEKEE (reference sequence). V was clipped by 4 bases and J by 3 bases; unmatched bases: 6. This CDR3 has 14 amino acids. The chain's CDR3 is CASSGGTGLYEQYF. In DNA form, the CDR3 reads TGTGCCAGCAGCGGGGGGACAGGCCTCTACGAGCAGTACTTC.

This chain uses TRBV5-6 with TRBJ2-1; possibly TRBD2 for D (7 bases). CDR1 is SGHDT, CDR2 YYEEEE, per germline. This CDR3 has 16 amino acids. The V gene lost 4 bases and the J gene lost 4 bases, with 18 bases spanning the gap. CDR3 loop: CASSQGGDSKYNEQFF. The CDR3, as DNA: TGTGCCAGCAGCCAAGGGGGGGATTCAAAATACAATGAGCAGTTCTTC.